This T cell receptor (beta chain) appears in the sequencing data of a study of cytomegalovirus exposure and HLA in healthy donors. Study-level results: Cytomegalovirus-associated status was assigned to about 180 TCR beta chains. Earlier analysis found most TCR beta V segments productive about 87% or about 30% of the time.

PCR primers comprised 60 Vbeta and 13 Jbeta primers. The method was immunoSEQ multiplex PCR; TCRdb's version includes in-frame clones alone and lacks a portion of them. The table records 120,000 or so clones, approximately 80% of them present only once. Note on this clone: Its cognate antigen is unknown.

With 8 bases clipped from V and 7 bases from J, the junction kept 5 bases outside the gene matches. This CDR3 is 13 amino acids long. Germline V CDR1 and CDR2: SEHNR, FQNEAQ (reference sequence). V and J are TRBV7-9 and TRBJ2-1; 10 bases fit TRBD2. The sequenced sample consisted of PBMCs. The receptor comes from a woman in her late teens or twenties in good health and CMV-seronegative. The CDR3 protein is CASPSGGGNEQFF. CDR3 nucleotide sequence: TGTGCCAGCCCCAGCGGGGGGGGGAATGAGCAGTTCTTC. Complete variable domain (other parts from reference TRBV7-9 and TRBJ2-1): DTGVSQNPRHKITKRGQNVTFRCDPISEHNRLYWYRQTLGQGPEFLTYFQNEAQLEKSRLLSDRFSAERPKGSFSTLEIQRTEQGDSAMYLCASPSGGGNEQFFGPGTRLTVL.